This TCR beta chain was sequenced during a study of CD8+ T cells in alopecia areata. cDNA prepared by RNA extraction and subsequent reverse transcription served as the template for sequencing. Only in-frame clones appear in the TCRdb table, and some are missing; sequencing was by immunoSEQ multiplex PCR. There are about 76,000 clones in the sample; roughly 70% occur only once, and about a quarter lies in the top ten. Notes on this clone: The antigen is unknown.

Study-wide results and caveats: Only one nonresponder was present, which leaves the link between baseline CD8+ expansion and response uncertain. Normal-skin resident alphabeta T cells also appear among scalp sample sequences.

CDR1 and CDR2 (germline): LGHNA, YSLEER. Trimming took off 0 bases at V and 0 bases at J, with 5 bases between the two ends. The CDR3 is made up of 15 amino acids. Indicated treatment: oral pan-JAK inhibitor, 5-10 mg twice daily. The specimen was CD8+ T cells sorted from blood, collected at week 24, from a patient treated with tofacitinib. This chain connects TRBV4-3 to TRBJ2-2; D not resolved. The TCR sequence derives from a human donor with alopecia areata. CDR3 nucleotide sequence: TGCGCCAGCAGCCAAGATCATTCGAACACCGGGGAGCTGTTTTTT. This codes for CASSQDHSNTGELFF.